The 21 T cell receptor beta chains given below trace back to one sample, sequenced in a study of metastatic and nonmetastatic thyroid tumors. No patient had received any treatment before thyroid surgery. With MiXCR, TCRdb reprocessed the PCR reads. This sample has some 15,000 clones, with around 29% found just once. The specimen sequenced was tumor tissue. The origin of the receptors is a female donor with papillary thyroid cancer or a benign thyroid nodule (not recorded which). Some clones in this sample may be carry-over from other donors' samples.

This clone was detected a few times. This rearrangement joins TRBV19 to TRBJ2-3, with D perhaps matching TRBD1 (6 bases). The V and J ends lost 3 bases and 1 base respectively, with 11 bases between them. Germline CDR1 reads LNHDA; CDR2 reads SQIVND (reference sequence). The CDR3 is made up of 15 amino acids. The CDR3 here is CASSIWGLGTDTQYF. CDR3 nucleotides: TGTGCCAGTAGTATTTGGGGGCTCGGCACAGATACGCAGTATTTT. The full variable domain, its missing parts supplied by reference TRBV19 and TRBJ2-3, is DGGITQSPKYLFRKEGQNVTLSCEQNLNHDAMYWYRQDPGQGLRLIYYSQIVNDFQKGDIAEGYSVSREKKESFPLTVTSAQKNPTAFYLCASSIWGLGTDTQYFGPGTRLTVL.

V is TRBV7-9 and J is TRBJ2-1, with a tentative D call TRBD1 (6 bases). V gave up 5 bases and J gave up 5 bases, with 13 bases separating them. Germline V gene sequence: CDR1 SEHNR, CDR2 FQNEAQ (reference sequence). CDR3 length: 14 amino acids. CDR3 sequence (DNA): TGTGCCAGCAGCCCGCCGACAGGAAACAATGAGCAGTTCTTC. Translating gives CASSPPTGNNEQFF.

This clone was detected many times. This chain links TRBV12-3 or TRBV12-4 with TRBJ2-5; D uncertain. This CDR3 region has 13 residues. V was trimmed by 1 base and J by 0 bases, leaving 3 bases between them. The CDR3 DNA sequence: TGTGCCAGCAGTTTAGGGTACCAAGAGACCCAGTACTTC. It yields the protein CASSLGYQETQYF.

This clone was counted at least ten times. This chain uses TRBV28 with TRBJ2-1, with D possibly TRBD2 on 5 matching bases. CDR1 is MDHEN and CDR2 is SYDVKM in the germline V gene. The V and J ends lost 6 bases and 1 base respectively, with 10 bases between them. There are 14 residues in the CDR3. For the CDR3, the DNA is TGTGCCAGCAGAGGAGGCGATTCCTACAATGAGCAGTTCTTC. Protein sequence: CASRGGDSYNEQFF. Looking up the rest from reference TRBV28 and TRBJ2-1 gives the full variable domain: DVKVTQSSRYLVKRTGEKVFLECVQDMDHENMFWYRQDPGLGLRLIYFSYDVKMKEKGDIPEGYSVSREKKERFSLILESASTNQTSMYLCASRGGDSYNEQFFGPGTRLTVL.

This clone came up a few times. Compared with germline, one end of the junction differs, possibly owing to a read error. V gene TRBV11-2 combines with J gene TRBJ1-1, with no clear D. Germline-derived CDR1 and CDR2 are SGHAT and FQNNGV. CDR3 length: 13 residues. Written as DNA, the CDR3 is TGTGCCAGCAGCTTAGCGGGGAACGCTGAAGCTTTCTTT. Protein sequence: CASSLAGNAEAFF.

V is TRBV3-1 and J is TRBJ2-5; 12 bases are shared with TRBD2. Trimming removed 1 base from V and 9 bases from J; junction bases left unmatched: 12. The V gene's germline CDR1 is LGHDT and CDR2 YNNKEL (reference sequence). The CDR3 length is 17 residues. CDR3 in amino acids: CASSQVTSSGRADAQYF. The CDR3 region has the DNA TGTGCCAGCAGCCAAGTGACCTCTAGCGGGAGGGCGGATGCCCAGTACTTC.

Of note for this clone: One junction end does not reproduce the germline sequence, and a read error may be involved. At the DNA level, this CDR3 is encoded by other sequences in the same sample as well. V gene TRBV6-1 combines with J gene TRBJ2-2; D gene uncertain. The germline V gene encodes CDR1 MNHNS and CDR2 SASEGT. This CDR3 is 15 amino acids long. The CDR3: CASSEELGSSGELFF. The CDR3 nucleotides are TGCGCCAGCAGTGAGGAGCTGGGGTCTAGCGGGGAGCTGTTTTTT.

The chain recombines TRBV7-8 with TRBJ2-3; 8 nucleotides align to TRBD2. J lost 3 bases, V lost 3 bases, and 2 bases had no gene match. The CDR3 has 14 residues. The germline gives CDR1 SGHVS, CDR2 FQNEAQ. The CDR3 DNA sequence: TGTGCCAGCAGCTTGGGGACTAGAACAGATACGCAGTATTTT. Its protein product is CASSLGTRTDTQYF.

There are many counts of this clone. The chain employs TRBV27 and TRBJ1-1, with a tentative D call TRBD1 (6 bases). Germline CDR1 reads MNHEY; CDR2 reads SMNVEV (reference sequence). This CDR3 has 14 residues. Trimming removed 3 bases from V and 4 bases from J, with 12 bases in between. The CDR3 DNA follows: TGTGCCAGCAGTTTTACGGGAGGGGGCACTGAAGCTTTCTTT. It encodes CASSFTGGGTEAFF.

V is TRBV6-1 and J is TRBJ2-7, with a possible D match to TRBD1 (6 bases). In germline, CDR1 is MNHNS, CDR2 SASEGT. The CDR3 consists of 15 residues. The ends were cut back, 7 bases at V and 3 bases at J, with 19 bases in the middle. CDR3 nucleotide sequence: TGTGCCAGCACCCTCTTTCAGGACAGCTTCTACGAGCAGTACTTC. Encoded protein: CASTLFQDSFYEQYF.

The sample holds many counts of this clone. This could be a read error, since a much larger clone is one nucleotide away. The V gene is TRBV2, the J gene TRBJ2-7, with D hard to call. Germline loops: CDR1 SNHLY, CDR2 FYNNEI. The CDR3 spans 15 residues. Here the CDR3 DNA reads TGTGCCAGCGGAGTAAGACCCGGTGTCTCCTACGAGCGGTACTTC. This translates into CASGVRPGVSYERYF.

There are many counts of this clone. The chain uses TRBV4-2 and TRBJ2-7; 7 positions agree with TRBD1. CDR3 size: 16 residues. The germline CDR1 and CDR2 sequences are LGHNA and YNFKEQ. V lost 2 bases and J lost 7; bases outside the gene matches: 14. CDR3 bases: TGTGCCAGCAGCCAATTCCGGGACAGATTTTTCATGGAGCAGTACTTC. Translation: CASSQFRDRFFMEQYF.

This clone was seen a few times. This chain links TRBV10-3 with TRBJ1-2, with 7 bases that match TRBD1. This CDR3 has 15 residues. Germline V gives CDR1 ENHRY, CDR2 SYGVKD. Trimming cost V 10 bases and J 4 bases; bases outside gene matches: 15. The CDR3 sequence: CATRQGQALVYGYTF. DNA of the CDR3: TGTGCCACCCGACAGGGTCAAGCCCTAGTCTATGGCTACACCTTC.

This clone was seen a few times. The rearrangement joins TRBV12-3 or TRBV12-4 to TRBJ1-6, with a tentative D call TRBD1 (6 bases). V was pared by 3 bases and J by 6 bases, with 15 bases between. The CDR3 has 16 amino acids. The DNA of the CDR3 is TGTGCCAGCAGTTTGGGGGGCCTAGGGTTTAATTCACCCCTCCACTTT. Translated, it gives CASSLGGLGFNSPLHF.

This clone is medium-sized. The chain has TRBV7-2 and TRBJ2-7, with 11 bases lining up with TRBD2. The V gene end was trimmed by 0 bases and the J gene end by 4 bases; junction bases not matched to a gene: 8. The CDR3 is made up of 17 amino acids. Germline CDR1 and CDR2: SGHTA and FQGNSA. CDR3 in DNA: TGTGCCAGCAGCTTAGCCCCTACTAGCGGGAGCGGTTACGAGCAGTACTTC. It specifies CASSLAPTSGSGYEQYF.

This clone was seen many times. This chain joins TRBV28 and TRBJ1-2, with D perhaps TRBD1 (5 bases). Trimming took 0 bases from V and 4 from J, leaving 15 bases between them. The CDR3 has 16 amino acids. The germline V gene has CDR1 MDHEN and CDR2 SYDVKM. The CDR3 sequence is CASSLWQSGTGYGYTF. CDR3 bases: TGTGCCAGCAGTTTATGGCAATCCGGGACGGGCTATGGCTACACCTTC.

This clone was picked up a small number of times. The V call is TRBV12-3 or TRBV12-4, the J call TRBJ1-2; the D is unclear. V lost 2 bases, J lost 6 bases, and 10 bases lay in between. This CDR3 spans 13 amino acids. The CDR3 coding sequence is TGTGCCAGCAGTTTAAGTGCCTTTAATGGCTACACCTTC. It translates to CASSLSAFNGYTF.

This clone was recorded only once. The chain carries TRBV11-1 and TRBJ2-1, with D tentatively TRBD1 (6 bases). Deletions cut 4 bases from V and 10 bases from J, with 20 bases between. This CDR3 is 15 amino acids long. The germline CDR1 and CDR2 sequences are SGHAT and FQDESV (reference sequence). Here the CDR3 reads CASSYPAWDNVEQFF. Written as DNA, the CDR3 is TGTGCCAGCAGCTACCCAGCCTGGGACAACGTGGAGCAGTTCTTC.

The CDR3 coding sequence is TGCGCCAGCAGCCGCGACAGGGCCGGGGAGCTGTTTTTT. Translating gives CASSRDRAGELFF. The chain couples TRBV5-1 to TRBJ2-2, with 7 positions matching TRBD1. The length of the CDR3 is 13 residues. Trimming removed 4 bases from V and 6 bases from J; junction bases left unmatched: 3. CDR1 and CDR2 (germline): SGHRS, YFSETQ.

V and J are TRBV27 and TRBJ2-1; D possibly corresponds to TRBD2 (6 bases). From germline, CDR1 is MNHEY and CDR2 SMNVEV (reference sequence). The CDR3 loop spans 14 amino acids. The germline V and J ends were trimmed by 7 bases and 6 bases, with 16 bases remaining between them. The CDR3 reads CASNLKTRANEQFF. CDR3 nucleotides: TGTGCCAGCAACCTGAAGACTAGGGCCAATGAGCAGTTCTTC.

In its sample, this clone was seen a few times. The chain is built from TRBV6-2 or TRBV6-3 and TRBJ2-1, with 8 bases aligning to TRBD1. In germline, CDR1 is MNHEY, CDR2 SVGEGT. V was clipped by 6 bases and J by 5 bases; unmatched bases: 9. The length of the CDR3 is 15 residues. This CDR3 reads CASRADRGNHNEQFF. CDR3 sequence (DNA): TGTGCCAGCAGGGCCGACAGGGGAAATCACAATGAGCAGTTCTTC.